Below, 28 T cell receptor beta chains from the same sample are listed, as sequenced in a study of identifying expanded T cells in peripheral blood. Generated by immunoSEQ multiplex PCR, the TCRdb table keeps only in-frame clones and is missing some. The data show approximately 100,000 clones, 80% to 90% seen once. Sequenced material: blood. The receptors here all came from a person aged 18-70 years in good health.

The rearrangement uses TRBV2 and TRBJ2-7; 12 bases are shared with TRBD1. The trim removed 4 bases at V and 6 bases at J, leaving 16 bases unmatched. The germline V gene encodes CDR1 SNHLY and CDR2 FYNNEI. The CDR3 runs to 18 residues. The CDR3 nucleotides are TGTGCCAGCAGTGGGGTCAGGAGGGACAGGGGGCGTCTAAGCGAGCAGTACTTC. It yields the protein CASSGVRRDRGRLSEQYF.

The V gene is TRBV5-1, the J gene TRBJ2-2; 9 positions match TRBD1. The V gene's germline CDR1 is SGHRS and CDR2 YFSETQ. Trimming took 2 bases from V and 3 from J; bases not matched to a gene: 5. The CDR3 covers 16 residues. The CDR3 sequence is CASSFPGQGDTGELFF. CDR3 sequence (DNA): TGCGCCAGCAGCTTTCCGGGACAGGGTGACACCGGGGAGCTGTTTTTT. Full variable domain (outside the CDR3, taken from reference TRBV5-1 and TRBJ2-2): KAGVTQTPRYLIKTRGQQVTLSCSPISGHRSVSWYQQTPGQGLQFLFEYFSETQRNKGNFPGRFSGRQFSNSRSEMNVSTLELGDSALYLCASSFPGQGDTGELFFGEGSRLTVL.

The chain has TRBV6-1 and TRBJ1-3; no definite D call. CDR3 length: 13 amino acids. Trimming shortened V by 6 bases and J by 0 bases, and 6 bases separated the two germline ends. Germline V CDR1 and CDR2: MNHNS, SASEGT. The CDR3 loop reads CASRASSGNTIYF. CDR3 coding DNA: TGTGCCAGCAGGGCCAGCTCTGGAAACACCATATATTTT.

This clone was seen a single time. The chain uses TRBV7-9 and TRBJ1-2; 8 bases agree with TRBD1. This CDR3 region has 14 residues. J lost 8 bases, V lost 5 bases, and 10 bases had no gene match. The germline gives CDR1 SEHNR, CDR2 FQNEAQ (reference sequence). CDR3 sequence (DNA): TGTGCCAGCAGCCTCGACAGGGGCTTTGAGGGCTACACCTTC. Amino acids: CASSLDRGFEGYTF.

The chain uses TRBV4-3 and TRBJ2-1; 12 positions agree with TRBD2. V lost 3 bases and J lost 8; bases outside the gene matches: 8. CDR3 length: 16 amino acids. The germline CDR1 and CDR2 sequences are LGHNA and YSLEER. CDR3 in amino acids: CASSQGPSGGAYEQFF. The CDR3 region has the DNA TGCGCCAGCAGCCAGGGTCCTAGCGGGGGGGCATATGAGCAGTTCTTC.

This chain uses TRBV5-1 with TRBJ2-5, with 8 bases that match TRBD2. Trimming took 4 bases from V and 2 from J; bases not matched to a gene: 16. The germline V gene encodes CDR1 SGHRS and CDR2 YFSETQ. This CDR3 is 18 amino acids long. Written as DNA, the CDR3 is TGCGCCAGCAGCCCGGGGGCGGGCGGGGGGTCATTTCAAGAGACCCAGTACTTC. This encodes CASSPGAGGGSFQETQYF.

Comment on this clone: One junction end disagrees with the germline gene, perhaps due to a read error. This sample also contains other DNA sequences that code for the same CDR3. The J gene is TRBJ2-5, the V gene TRBV5-1; no reliable D call. The CDR3 covers 13 residues. Germline V lookup: CDR1 SGHRS, CDR2 YFSETQ. DNA of the CDR3: TGCGCCAGTAGCTTGAAAGGGCCGGAGACCCAGTACTTC. Translating gives CASSLKGPETQYF.

In regard to this clone: Other DNA sequences of this sample code for an identical CDR3. The V call is TRBV5-1, the J call TRBJ2-5, with a weak D call TRBD1 (5 bases). CDR1 and CDR2 (germline): SGHRS, YFSETQ. Trimming removed 0 bases from V and 1 base from J, with 7 bases in between. The CDR3 sequence is 14 residues long. CDR3 in DNA: TGCGCCAGCAGCTTGGGACAGCTCCAAGAGACCCAGTACTTC. Residues: CASSLGQLQETQYF. The full variable domain, its missing parts supplied by reference TRBV5-1 and TRBJ2-5, is KAGVTQTPRYLIKTRGQQVTLSCSPISGHRSVSWYQQTPGQGLQFLFEYFSETQRNKGNFPGRFSGRQFSNSRSEMNVSTLELGDSALYLCASSLGQLQETQYFGPGTRLLVL.

The chain couples TRBV9 to TRBJ2-5; TRBD2 agrees at 8 bases. Per germline, CDR1 SGDLS and CDR2 YYNGEE. The junction had 7 bases not matched to a gene; V was cut back by 5 bases and J by 4 bases. This CDR3 has 14 amino acids. Here the CDR3 reads CASSPAGGSETQYF. The CDR3 coding sequence is TGTGCCAGCAGTCCGGCGGGGGGTTCAGAGACCCAGTACTTC.

This chain uses TRBV6-1 with TRBJ1-2; 8 bases align to TRBD1. Unmatched junction bases numbered 5, after V lost 8 bases and J lost 6 bases. The germline CDR1 and CDR2 sequences are MNHNS and SASEGT. This CDR3 spans 12 amino acids. The CDR3 sequence: CASDDRGHGYTF. CDR3 DNA: TGTGCCAGCGACGACAGGGGCCATGGCTACACCTTC.

This clone appeared once. This rearrangement joins TRBV7-8 to TRBJ2-6, with D maybe TRBD1 (5 bases). Germline lookup yields CDR1 SGHVS and CDR2 FQNEAQ. This CDR3 spans 18 amino acids. Trimming cost V 2 bases and J 4 bases, with 18 bases left between them. The DNA for the CDR3 is TGTGCCAGCAGCTTACGGCCGGGCCCAGGGTCCGGGGCCAACGTCCTGACTTTC. It is translated as CASSLRPGPGSGANVLTF.

The table lists this clone with a count of one. The CDR3 DNA follows: TGTGCCAGCAGCCCCCCTAGCTCCTACAATGAGCAGTTCTTC. Translating gives CASSPPSSYNEQFF. This chain links TRBV5-8 with TRBJ2-1; unclear D gene. Germline CDR1 SGHTS, CDR2 YDEGEE. This CDR3 is built from 14 residues. V gave up 4 bases and J gave up 0 bases, with 8 bases separating them.

The chain has TRBV4-3 and TRBJ2-2; D is ambiguous. Trimming left V 1 base short and J 0 bases short, with 3 bases between. CDR3 length: 14 amino acids. Germline lookup yields CDR1 LGHNA and CDR2 YSLEER. This CDR3 reads CASSQGPNTGELFF. The DNA for the CDR3 is TGCGCCAGCAGCCAAGGGCCGAACACCGGGGAGCTGTTTTTT.

Concerning this clone: Other DNA sequences in the same sample also yield this CDR3. This sequence joins TRBV18 and TRBJ2-6; TRBD1 aligns across 8 bases. The CDR3 extends over 17 amino acids. Germline V CDR1 and CDR2: KGHSH, LQKENI. With 10 bases clipped from V and 0 bases from J, the junction kept 11 bases outside the gene matches. The CDR3 protein is CATKRQGTNSGANVLTF. Written as DNA, the CDR3 is TGTGCCACTAAGAGACAGGGGACCAACTCTGGGGCCAACGTCCTGACTTTC.

This chain joins TRBV5-6 and TRBJ2-1; TRBD1 might be the D (6 bases). The CDR3 extends over 15 amino acids. With 0 bases removed from V and 0 bases from J, the gap between germline ends came to 7 bases. Germline lookup yields CDR1 SGHDT and CDR2 YYEEEE. The CDR3 DNA reads as TGTGCCAGCAGCTTGGTACAGGGCTCCTACAATGAGCAGTTCTTC. Translation gives CASSLVQGSYNEQFF.

The V and J genes are TRBV6-5 and TRBJ1-5; 8 bases fit TRBD1. The V gene's germline CDR1 is MNHEY and CDR2 SVGAGI. The trim removed 0 bases at V and 6 bases at J, leaving 7 bases unmatched. This CDR3 contains 16 residues. CDR3 nucleotides: TGTGCCAGCAGTTACTCTTCCGGACAGGGAGGTCAGCCCCAGCATTTT. Protein: CASSYSSGQGGQPQHF.

This chain joins TRBV5-1 and TRBJ2-2; no definite D call. Germline lookup yields CDR1 SGHRS and CDR2 YFSETQ. This CDR3 is 15 amino acids long. Trimming stripped 0 bases from V and 7 bases from J, with 13 bases between. The CDR3 reads CASSLESSARGELFF. CDR3 nucleotide sequence: TGCGCCAGCAGCTTGGAATCTTCGGCCCGCGGGGAGCTGTTTTTT.

This clone was detected only once. The chain is built from TRBV6-1 and TRBJ2-2, with D unclear. Germline loops: CDR1 MNHNS, CDR2 SASEGT. The V end lost 7 bases, the J end lost 6 bases, and 12 bases lay between the germline ends. The CDR3 loop spans 13 amino acids. The CDR3 coding sequence is TGTGCCAGCACCCCAGAGGTCCCCGGGGAGCTGTTTTTT. Protein product: CASTPEVPGELFF.

J is TRBJ2-3 and V is TRBV7-8; D is uncertain. Trimming took 7 bases from V and 2 from J, leaving 13 bases between them. The CDR3 totals 14 residues. Germline V lookup: CDR1 SGHVS, CDR2 FQNEAQ. DNA for the CDR3: TGTGCCAGCACCTTTTTAGATTCCACAGATACGCAGTATTTT. It specifies CASTFLDSTDTQYF. Together with reference TRBV7-8 and TRBJ2-3, the CDR3 gives the full variable domain: GAGVSQSPRYKVAKRGQDVALRCDPISGHVSLFWYQQALGQGPEFLTYFQNEAQLDKSGLPSDRFFAERPEGSVSTLKIQRTQQEDSAVYLCASTFLDSTDTQYFGPGTRLTVL.

The chain couples TRBV19 to TRBJ2-7, with D perhaps matching TRBD1 or TRBD2 (5 bases each). The CDR3 consists of 15 residues. CDR1 is LNHDA and CDR2 is SQIVND in the germline V gene (reference sequence). Trimming took 4 bases from V and 3 from J, leaving 16 bases between them. The CDR3: CASSRGTGTVYEQYF. In DNA form, the CDR3 reads TGTGCCAGTAGTAGGGGGACGGGTACTGTCTACGAGCAGTACTTC.

This chain joins TRBV7-2 and TRBJ1-2; tentatively, D is TRBD1 (5 bases). Germline-derived CDR1 and CDR2 are SGHTA and FQGNSA. The CDR3 is made up of 15 amino acids. The V end lost 5 bases, the J end lost 4 bases, and 17 bases lay between the germline ends. Here the CDR3 DNA reads TGTGCCAGCAGCCCCGGGACGAGAGAGGTCTATGGCTACACCTTC. Protein product: CASSPGTREVYGYTF.

The V call is TRBV19, the J call TRBJ1-2; TRBD1 agrees at 8 bases. CDR3 length: 18 amino acids. V shed 4 bases and J 2 bases; nucleotides not matched to a gene: 15. Germline CDR1 and CDR2: LNHDA and SQIVND (reference sequence). CDR3 DNA: TGTGCCAGTAGTACGATCGACAGGGGCTACACACTGAACTATGGCTACACCTTC. It is translated as CASSTIDRGYTLNYGYTF.

This chain uses TRBV6-5 with TRBJ2-3, with 8 bases aligning to TRBD2. The CDR3 is 16 residues long. V shed 2 bases and J 1 base; nucleotides not matched to a gene: 5. Germline V gene lookup returns CDR1 MNHEY and CDR2 SVGAGI. CDR3 region: CASSYTLAERTDTQYF. DNA of the CDR3: TGTGCCAGCAGTTACACACTAGCGGAGCGCACAGATACGCAGTATTTT.

V and J are TRBV9 and TRBJ2-2, with no clear D. Trimming left V 3 bases short and J 6 bases short, with 18 bases between. Germline CDR1 and CDR2: SGDLS and YYNGEE. This CDR3 is 16 amino acids long. The CDR3 DNA reads TGTGCCAGCAGCGCTGCGAGCGCTATCCATGCCGGGGAGCTGTTTTTT. Amino acid sequence: CASSAASAIHAGELFF.

The J gene is TRBJ1-3, the V gene TRBV28; D might be TRBD1 (6 bases). Deletions cut 6 bases from V and 0 bases from J, with 21 bases between. The CDR3 is made up of 18 amino acids. Germline V gene data show CDR1 as MDHEN and CDR2 as SYDVKM. The CDR3 is CASRTPTRGGLSGNTIYF. The CDR3 nucleotides read TGTGCCAGCAGAACTCCCACCCGGGGGGGCCTCTCTGGAAACACCATATATTTT.

This clone was detected only once. The gene calls are TRBV15 and TRBJ1-1; D uncertain. The germline V gene has CDR1 LNHNV and CDR2 YYDKDF (reference sequence). V was clipped by 4 bases and J by 2 bases, with 8 bases between them. The CDR3 spans 13 residues. The CDR3, as DNA: TGTGCCACCAGCACCCTATATAACACTGAAGCTTTCTTT. Encoded protein: CATSTLYNTEAFF.

This clone was detected a few times. The rearrangement joins TRBV30 to TRBJ1-4; D is ambiguous. Between the trimmed V and J ends, which lost 0 bases and 8 bases, there was a span of 7 bases. The germline gives CDR1 GTSNPN, CDR2 SVGIG (reference sequence). The length of the CDR3 is 12 residues. The CDR3 is CAWSVLREKLFF. The CDR3 DNA is TGTGCCTGGAGTGTATTGCGGGAAAAACTGTTTTTT. Based on the CDR3 plus reference TRBV30 and TRBJ1-4, the full variable domain is SQTIHQWPATLVQPVGSPLSLECTVEGTSNPNLYWYRQAAGRGLQLLFYSVGIGQISSEVPQNLSASRPQDRQFILSSKKLLLSDSGFYLCAWSVLREKLFFGSGTQLSVL.

The chain uses TRBV19 and TRBJ2-4, with D tentatively TRBD1 or TRBD2 (5 bases each). In germline, CDR1 is LNHDA, CDR2 SQIVND (reference sequence). V lost 7 bases to trimming and J lost 15 bases, with 10 bases between them. The CDR3 has 9 amino acids. The DNA for the CDR3 is TGTGCCAGTAATCAGAGGGGGTACTTC. Translated: CASNQRGYF.